The clone carrying this TCR beta chain was seen a few times. As yet, its antigen is unknown. This record belongs to a study of T cells in Graves' hyperthyroidism and ophthalmopathy. Germline CDR1 is DFQATT and CDR2 is SNEGSKA (reference sequence). The CDR3 sequence is 12 residues long. V shed 2 bases and J shed 2 bases, with 7 bases lying between them. RNA transcripts were the template for amplifying TCR beta CDR3 regions. The HTBI primer set served for first-round RT-PCR of the TCR CDR3. TCRdb used MiXCR to reprocess the multiplex PCR reads, holding one entry per CDR3 protein. The sample holds about 580,000 distinct CDR3 sequences, 46% seen once. Researchers barred patients who had uncontrolled infection, other autoimmune disease, pregnancy or lactation. Clinical symptoms, serum thyroxine and TRAb, thyroid ultrasound and orbital computed tomography together formed the diagnostic basis. Study results and limitations: In blood, most of the thyroid clonotypes expanded above 0.001 were also present.

The specimen sequenced was peripheral blood or thyroid tissue (not recorded which). The clonotype comes from a woman aged 18-29 years with Graves' hyperthyroidism. This rearrangement joins TRBV20-1 to TRBJ2-7; tentatively, D is TRBD1 (5 bases). The CDR3: CSARPGTYEQYF. As DNA, the CDR3 is TGCAGTGCTAGACCAGGGACCTACGAGCAGTACTTC.